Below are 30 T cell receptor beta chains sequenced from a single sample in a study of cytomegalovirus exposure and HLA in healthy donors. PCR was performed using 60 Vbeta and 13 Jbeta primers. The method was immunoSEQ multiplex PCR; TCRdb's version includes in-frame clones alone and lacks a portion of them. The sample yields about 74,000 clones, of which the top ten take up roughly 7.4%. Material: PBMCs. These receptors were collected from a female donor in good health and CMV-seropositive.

The CDR3 loop is CASSPGTGEQFF. DNA of the CDR3: TGTGCCAGCAGCCCTGGGACAGGGGAGCAGTTCTTC. The V call is TRBV11-3, the J call TRBJ2-1; the match to TRBD1 covers 9 bases. The germline gives CDR1 SGHNT, CDR2 YENEEA. V gave up 5 bases and J gave up 10 bases; unmatched junction bases: 3. This CDR3 contains 12 residues.

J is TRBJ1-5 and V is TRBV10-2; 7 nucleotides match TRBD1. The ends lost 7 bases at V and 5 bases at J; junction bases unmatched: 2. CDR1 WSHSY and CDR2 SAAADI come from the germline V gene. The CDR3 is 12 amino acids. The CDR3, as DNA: TGCGCCAGCAAACAGGGGCATCAGCCCCAGCATTTT. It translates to CASKQGHQPQHF.

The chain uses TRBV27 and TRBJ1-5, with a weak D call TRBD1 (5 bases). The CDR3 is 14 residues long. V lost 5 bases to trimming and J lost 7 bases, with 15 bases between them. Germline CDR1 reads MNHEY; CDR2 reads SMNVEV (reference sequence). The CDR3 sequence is CASSPLRDMQPQHF. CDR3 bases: TGTGCCAGCAGTCCACTCAGGGATATGCAGCCCCAGCATTTT.

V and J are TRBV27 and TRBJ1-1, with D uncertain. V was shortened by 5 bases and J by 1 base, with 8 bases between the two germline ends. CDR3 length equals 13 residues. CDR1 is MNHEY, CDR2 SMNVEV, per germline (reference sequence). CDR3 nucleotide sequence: TGTGCCAGCAGTCACCGAGGGAACACTGAAGCTTTCTTT. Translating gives CASSHRGNTEAFF.

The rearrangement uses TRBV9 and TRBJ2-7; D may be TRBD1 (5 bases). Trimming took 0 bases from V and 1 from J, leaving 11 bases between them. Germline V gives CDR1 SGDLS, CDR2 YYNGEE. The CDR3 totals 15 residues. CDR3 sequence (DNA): TGTGCCAGCAGCGTAGCTACAGGTATTTCCTACGAGCAGTACTTC. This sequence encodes CASSVATGISYEQYF.

The CDR3 reads CASSVGTSGSGTDTQYF. Written as DNA, the CDR3 is TGTGCCAGCAGTGTCGGGACTAGCGGTTCCGGCACAGATACGCAGTATTTT. The chain couples TRBV6-4 to TRBJ2-3; 11 positions match TRBD2. This CDR3 has 17 amino acids. V trimming: 4 bases; J trimming: 1 base; junction bases outside the gene matches: 7. CDR1 and CDR2 (germline): MRHNA, SNTAGT.

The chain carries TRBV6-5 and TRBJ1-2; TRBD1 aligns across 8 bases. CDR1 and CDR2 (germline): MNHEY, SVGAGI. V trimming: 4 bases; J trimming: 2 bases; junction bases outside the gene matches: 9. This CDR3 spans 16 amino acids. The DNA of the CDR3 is TGTGCCAGCAGTTCCCCGGGACAGGTGTTAAACTATGGCTACACCTTC. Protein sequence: CASSSPGQVLNYGYTF.

DNA of the CDR3: TGTGCCAGCAGCCCGCGGGGGGTTAGCTCCTACAATGAGCAGTTCTTC. This sequence encodes CASSPRGVSSYNEQFF. The genes are TRBV7-6 and TRBJ2-1; TRBD2 matches 8 bases. In germline, CDR1 is SGHVS, CDR2 FNYEAQ. This CDR3 spans 16 amino acids. V was pared by 5 bases and J by 0 bases, with 6 bases of the junction left unmatched.

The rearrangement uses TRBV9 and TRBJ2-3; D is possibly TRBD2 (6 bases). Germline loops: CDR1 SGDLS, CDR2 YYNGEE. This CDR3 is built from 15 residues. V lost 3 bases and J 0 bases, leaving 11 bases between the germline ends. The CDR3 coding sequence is TGTGCCAGCAGCGCGGGGGAATCTAGCACAGATACGCAGTATTTT. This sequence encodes CASSAGESSTDTQYF.

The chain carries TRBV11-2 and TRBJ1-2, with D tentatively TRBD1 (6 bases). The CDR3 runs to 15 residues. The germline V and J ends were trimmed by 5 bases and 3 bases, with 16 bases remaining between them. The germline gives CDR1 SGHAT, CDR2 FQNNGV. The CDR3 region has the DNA TGTGCCAGCAGCGGACACAGGGCCATAGACTATGGCTACACCTTC. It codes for CASSGHRAIDYGYTF.

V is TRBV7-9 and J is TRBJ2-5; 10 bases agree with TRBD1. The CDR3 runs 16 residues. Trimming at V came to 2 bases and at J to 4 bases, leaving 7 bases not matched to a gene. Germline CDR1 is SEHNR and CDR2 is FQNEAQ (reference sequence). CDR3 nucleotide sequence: TGTGCCAGCAGCTTAAACCGGGACAGGGGTGGAGAGACCCAGTACTTC. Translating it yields CASSLNRDRGGETQYF.

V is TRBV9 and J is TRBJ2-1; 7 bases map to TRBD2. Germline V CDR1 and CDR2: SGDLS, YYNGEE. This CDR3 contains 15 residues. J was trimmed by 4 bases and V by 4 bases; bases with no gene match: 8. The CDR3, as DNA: TGTGCCAGCAGCCTAGCGACTAGCCATTACAATGAGCAGTTCTTC. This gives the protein CASSLATSHYNEQFF.

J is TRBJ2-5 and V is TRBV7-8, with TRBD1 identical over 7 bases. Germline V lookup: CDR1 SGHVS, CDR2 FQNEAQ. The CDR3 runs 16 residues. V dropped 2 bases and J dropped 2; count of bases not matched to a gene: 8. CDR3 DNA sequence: TGTGCCAGCAGCTTAATGACAGGGCAAACTCAAGAGACCCAGTACTTC. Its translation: CASSLMTGQTQETQYF.

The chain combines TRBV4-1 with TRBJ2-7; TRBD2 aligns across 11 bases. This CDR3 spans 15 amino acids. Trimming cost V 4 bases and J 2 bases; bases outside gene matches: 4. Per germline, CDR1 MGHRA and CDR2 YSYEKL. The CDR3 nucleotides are TGCGCCAGCAGCCGTTTAGCGGGAGGGACCTACGAGCAGTACTTC. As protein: CASSRLAGGTYEQYF.

The CDR3 spells CAWSAWEGGHNEQFF. The CDR3 coding sequence is TGTGCCTGGAGCGCCTGGGAGGGGGGACACAATGAGCAGTTCTTC. This chain connects TRBV30 to TRBJ2-1, with D perhaps TRBD2 (7 bases). This CDR3 spans 15 amino acids. From germline, CDR1 is GTSNPN and CDR2 SVGIG (reference sequence). V was trimmed by 3 bases and J by 5 bases, leaving 17 bases between them.

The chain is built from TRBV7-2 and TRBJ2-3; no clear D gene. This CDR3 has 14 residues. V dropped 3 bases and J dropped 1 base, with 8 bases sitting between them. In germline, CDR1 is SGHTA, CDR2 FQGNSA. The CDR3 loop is CASSLVRGTDTQYF. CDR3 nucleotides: TGTGCCAGCAGCTTGGTACGGGGCACAGATACGCAGTATTTT.

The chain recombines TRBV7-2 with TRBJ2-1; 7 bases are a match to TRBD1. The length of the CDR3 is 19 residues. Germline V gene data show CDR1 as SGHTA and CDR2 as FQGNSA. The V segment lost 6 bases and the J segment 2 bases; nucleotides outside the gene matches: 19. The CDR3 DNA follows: TGTGCCAGCAGGCAAGTTGGTGGGGGTCGGGACAGACCCTACAATGAGCAGTTCTTC. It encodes CASRQVGGGRDRPYNEQFF.

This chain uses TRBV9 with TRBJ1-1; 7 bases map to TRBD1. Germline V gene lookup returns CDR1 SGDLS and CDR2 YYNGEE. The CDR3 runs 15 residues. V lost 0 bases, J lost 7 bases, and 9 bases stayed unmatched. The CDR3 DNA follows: TGTGCCAGCAGCGTAGCCGGGGGACAGCCCCTTGAAGCTTTCTTT. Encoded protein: CASSVAGGQPLEAFF.

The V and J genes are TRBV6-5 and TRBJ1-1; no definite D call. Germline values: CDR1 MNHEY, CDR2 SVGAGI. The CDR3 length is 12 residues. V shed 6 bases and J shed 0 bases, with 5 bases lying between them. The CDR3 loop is CASSNMNTEAFF. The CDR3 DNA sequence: TGTGCCAGCAGCAACATGAACACTGAAGCTTTCTTT.

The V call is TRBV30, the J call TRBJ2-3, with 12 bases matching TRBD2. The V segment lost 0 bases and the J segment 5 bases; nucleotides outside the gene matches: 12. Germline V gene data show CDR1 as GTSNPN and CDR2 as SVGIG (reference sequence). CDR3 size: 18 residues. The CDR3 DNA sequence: TGTGCCTGGAGTGTATTCTCGAGACTAGCGGGAGAAGGAGATACGCAGTATTTT. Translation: CAWSVFSRLAGEGDTQYF.

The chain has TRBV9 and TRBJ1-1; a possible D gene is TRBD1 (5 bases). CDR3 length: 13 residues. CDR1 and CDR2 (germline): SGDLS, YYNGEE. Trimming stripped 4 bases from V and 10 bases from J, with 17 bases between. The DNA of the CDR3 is TGTGCCAGCAGCCCCCAGACAGCAAGCCGAGCTTTCTTT. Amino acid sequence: CASSPQTASRAFF.

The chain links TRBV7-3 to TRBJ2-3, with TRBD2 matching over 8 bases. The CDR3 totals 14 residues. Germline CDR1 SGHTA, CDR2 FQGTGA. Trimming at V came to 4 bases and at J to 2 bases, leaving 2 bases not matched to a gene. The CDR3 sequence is CASSSAGVTDTQYF. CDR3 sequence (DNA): TGTGCCAGCAGCTCAGCGGGAGTCACAGATACGCAGTATTTT.

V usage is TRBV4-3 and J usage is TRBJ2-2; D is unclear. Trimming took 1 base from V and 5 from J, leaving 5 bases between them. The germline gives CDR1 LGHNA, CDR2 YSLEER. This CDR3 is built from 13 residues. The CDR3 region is CASSQGQTGELFF. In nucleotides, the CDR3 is TGCGCCAGCAGCCAAGGGCAGACCGGGGAGCTGTTTTTT.

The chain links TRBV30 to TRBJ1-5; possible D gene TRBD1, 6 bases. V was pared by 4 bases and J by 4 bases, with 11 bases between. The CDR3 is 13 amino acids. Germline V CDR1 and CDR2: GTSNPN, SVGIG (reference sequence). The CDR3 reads CAWTRQENQPQHF. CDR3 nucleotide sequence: TGTGCCTGGACACGACAGGAGAATCAGCCCCAGCATTTT. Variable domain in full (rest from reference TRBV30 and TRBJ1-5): SQTIHQWPATLVQPVGSPLSLECTVEGTSNPNLYWYRQAAGRGLQLLFYSVGIGQISSEVPQNLSASRPQDRQFILSSKKLLLSDSGFYLCAWTRQENQPQHFGDGTRLSIL.

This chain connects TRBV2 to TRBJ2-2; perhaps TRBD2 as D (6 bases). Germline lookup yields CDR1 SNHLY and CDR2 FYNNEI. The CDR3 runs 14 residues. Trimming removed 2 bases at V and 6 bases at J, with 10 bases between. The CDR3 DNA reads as TGTGCCAGCAGTGAAAATTGGGGGGCCGGGGAGCTGTTTTTT. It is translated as CASSENWGAGELFF.

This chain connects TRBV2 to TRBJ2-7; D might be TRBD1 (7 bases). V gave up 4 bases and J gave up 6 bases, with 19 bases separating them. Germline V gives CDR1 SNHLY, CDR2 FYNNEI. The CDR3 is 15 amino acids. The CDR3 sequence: CASSGRGGGNTEQYF. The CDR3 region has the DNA TGTGCCAGCAGTGGTCGAGGGGGCGGGAATACCGAGCAGTACTTC.

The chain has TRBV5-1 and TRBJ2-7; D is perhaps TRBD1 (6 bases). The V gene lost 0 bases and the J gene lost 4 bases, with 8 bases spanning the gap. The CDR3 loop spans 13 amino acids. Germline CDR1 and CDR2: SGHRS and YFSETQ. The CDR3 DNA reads TGCGCCAGCAGCTTGGAACAGGGATACGAGCAGTACTTC. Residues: CASSLEQGYEQYF.

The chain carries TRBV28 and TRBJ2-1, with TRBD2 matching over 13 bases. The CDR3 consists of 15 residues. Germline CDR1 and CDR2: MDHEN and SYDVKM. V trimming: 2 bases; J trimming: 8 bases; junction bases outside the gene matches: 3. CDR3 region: CASSLGLAGADEQFF. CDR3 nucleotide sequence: TGTGCCAGCAGTTTAGGACTAGCGGGAGCGGATGAGCAGTTCTTC.

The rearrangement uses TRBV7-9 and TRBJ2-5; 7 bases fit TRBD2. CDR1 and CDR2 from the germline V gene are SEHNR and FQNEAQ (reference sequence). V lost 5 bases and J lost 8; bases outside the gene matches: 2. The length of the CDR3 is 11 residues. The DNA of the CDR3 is TGTGCCAGCAGCCAGACTAGCACCCAGTACTTC. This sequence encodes CASSQTSTQYF.

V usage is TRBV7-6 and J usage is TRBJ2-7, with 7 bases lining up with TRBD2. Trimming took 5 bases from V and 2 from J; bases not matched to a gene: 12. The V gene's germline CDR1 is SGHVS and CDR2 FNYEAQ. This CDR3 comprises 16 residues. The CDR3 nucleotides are TGTGCCAGCAGCCCTCGAACGGGGGAGGGTGCCTACGAGCAGTACTTC. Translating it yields CASSPRTGEGAYEQYF.